This T cell receptor (beta chain) was identified during a study of shared clonotypes between healthy human individuals. CDR1 is LNHNV and CDR2 is YYDKDF in the germline V gene (reference sequence). The CDR3 is made up of 12 amino acids. V was pared by 6 bases and J by 8 bases, with 3 bases of the junction left unmatched. Profiling relied on immunoSEQ multiplex PCR, and the TCRdb table lists in-frame clones only, not all of them. This sample has 1.4 million or so clones, with approximately 98.5% found just once. The specimen was naive CD4+ T cells sorted from blood. The subset denotes: CD45RA+ positively selected. The genes are TRBV15 and TRBJ2-1; 8 bases are shared with TRBD1. This TCR derives from a young man in good health. The CDR3 DNA follows: TGTGCCACCAGAGGACAGGGCGATGAGCAGTTCTTC. Translation: CATRGQGDEQFF.